This T cell receptor beta chain was documented in a study of CD8 T cells in Susac syndrome. The RNA input was roughly 0.45 to 1 ug, and it was reverse transcribed with random hexamers. TCRdb reanalysed the immunoSEQ multiplex PCR reads using MiXCR and keeps one entry per CDR3 protein. This sample has about 110,000 distinct CDR3 sequences, with roughly 97% found just once. The CDR3 has 15 amino acids. Germline assignment: CDR1 SGHRS and CDR2 YFSETQ. V was trimmed by 0 bases and J by 4 bases, leaving 12 bases between them. The sequenced target, TCR beta, came from blood CD8+ and CD4+ T cells. The V call is TRBV5-1, the J call TRBJ2-3; D possibly corresponds to TRBD1 (6 bases). The clonotype comes from a human donor in good health. Sequences were obtained from CD4+ T cells from PBMCs. CDR3 amino acids: CASSLVGTNPDTQYF. The CDR3 DNA is TGCGCCAGCAGCTTGGTTGGGACAAACCCAGATACGCAGTATTTT.